The 10 T cell receptor beta chains below all came from one sample that was sequenced in a study of blood T cell repertoires in COVID-19. Produced via immunoSEQ multiplex PCR; TCRdb's table is partial and in-frame only. The table records 55,000 to 70,000 clones, 79% of them present only once. The sample consisted of peripheral blood. Receptors originate from a man between 60 and 75 years old with acute or convalescent COVID-19.

This chain joins TRBV6-1 and TRBJ1-1, with D possibly being TRBD1 (6 bases). Trimming shortened V by 3 bases and J by 10 bases, and 12 bases separated the two germline ends. Germline V gives CDR1 MNHNS, CDR2 SASEGT. The CDR3 has 12 residues. The CDR3 is CASSEVEGVAFF. For the CDR3, the DNA is TGTGCCAGCAGTGAGGTAGAGGGGGTAGCTTTCTTT.

The table lists this clone with a count of one. The rearrangement joins TRBV18 to TRBJ1-1, with 8 bases fitting TRBD1. The germline CDR1 and CDR2 sequences are KGHSH and LQKENI. V lost 6 bases to trimming and J lost 1 base; unmatched junction nucleotides: 10. The CDR3 has 16 amino acids. CDR3 in amino acids: CASSERQGAQNTEAFF. In DNA, the CDR3 is TGTGCCAGCTCCGAAAGGCAGGGGGCCCAGAACACTGAAGCTTTCTTT.

This clone was counted a single time. The V gene is TRBV19, the J gene TRBJ1-3; D not resolved. The V gene's germline CDR1 is LNHDA and CDR2 SQIVND (reference sequence). The CDR3 sequence is 16 residues long. V was trimmed by 0 bases and J by 3 bases, leaving 12 bases between them. The CDR3 here is CASSIDLFGGGNTIYF. CDR3 sequence (DNA): TGTGCCAGTAGTATAGATCTCTTCGGTGGTGGAAACACCATATATTTT.

The J gene is TRBJ1-1, the V gene TRBV12-5; 7 bases agree with TRBD1. Trimming removed 6 bases from V and 1 base from J; junction bases left unmatched: 5. CDR1 is LGHNT, CDR2 FRNRAP, per germline. This CDR3 spans 14 amino acids. The CDR3: CASGLTGKNTEAFF. DNA for the CDR3: TGTGCTAGTGGCCTGACAGGGAAGAACACTGAAGCTTTCTTT.

This rearrangement joins TRBV10-3 to TRBJ1-3; 9 bases are shared with TRBD1. Germline CDR1 reads ENHRY; CDR2 reads SYGVKD. CDR3 length: 16 residues. Trimming took 3 bases from V and 8 from J; bases not matched to a gene: 11. The CDR3 DNA reads TGTGCCATCAGTGACCCTGCCGGGACAGGGAGAGACACCATATATTTT. It translates to CAISDPAGTGRDTIYF.

This clone was found once. The chain recombines TRBV7-2 with TRBJ1-2; 9 nucleotides align to TRBD1. The V gene's germline CDR1 is SGHTA and CDR2 FQGNSA. With V trimmed by 1 base and J by 6 bases, 6 bases remained unmatched. This CDR3 region has 15 residues. The CDR3 reads CASSLEGTGRNGYTF. The CDR3 DNA reads as TGTGCCAGCAGCTTAGAGGGGACAGGGAGGAATGGCTACACCTTC.

On this clone: At one boundary the junction diverges from the germline segment, which might be a read error. The rearrangement uses TRBV6-5 and TRBJ2-5; possible D gene TRBD1, 6 bases. Germline-derived CDR1 and CDR2 are MNHEY and SVGAGI. This CDR3 has 15 residues. The CDR3 region is CASSYSDSYQETQYF. CDR3 DNA: TGTGCCAGCAGCTACTCGGACAGCTACCAAGAGACCCAGTACTTC.

This chain connects TRBV10-3 to TRBJ1-1; 10 bases map to TRBD1. Germline V CDR1 and CDR2: ENHRY, SYGVKD. The CDR3 has 18 residues. The J segment lost 1 base and the V segment lost 4 bases, leaving 12 bases of the junction unmatched. The CDR3 nucleotides are TGTGCCATCAGTGGGGGGCTGACAGGGGGCACGGAGAACACTGAAGCTTTCTTT. Protein sequence: CAISGGLTGGTENTEAFF.

The chain uses TRBV10-3 and TRBJ1-2; D may be TRBD1 (5 bases). The CDR3 covers 18 residues. Trimming stripped 6 bases from V and 0 bases from J, with 23 bases between. The germline gives CDR1 ENHRY, CDR2 SYGVKD. The CDR3 here is CAIRETQGIRFPNYGYTF. In DNA, the CDR3 is TGTGCCATCAGAGAAACCCAGGGAATACGTTTTCCTAACTATGGCTACACCTTC.

V and J are TRBV7-2 and TRBJ1-1; D unclear. V gave up 5 bases and J gave up 1 base, with 8 bases separating them. This CDR3 comprises 13 residues. Germline assignment: CDR1 SGHTA and CDR2 FQGNSA. For the CDR3, the DNA is TGTGCCAGCAGCGCCGACAAGAACACTGAAGCTTTCTTT. Translation: CASSADKNTEAFF.